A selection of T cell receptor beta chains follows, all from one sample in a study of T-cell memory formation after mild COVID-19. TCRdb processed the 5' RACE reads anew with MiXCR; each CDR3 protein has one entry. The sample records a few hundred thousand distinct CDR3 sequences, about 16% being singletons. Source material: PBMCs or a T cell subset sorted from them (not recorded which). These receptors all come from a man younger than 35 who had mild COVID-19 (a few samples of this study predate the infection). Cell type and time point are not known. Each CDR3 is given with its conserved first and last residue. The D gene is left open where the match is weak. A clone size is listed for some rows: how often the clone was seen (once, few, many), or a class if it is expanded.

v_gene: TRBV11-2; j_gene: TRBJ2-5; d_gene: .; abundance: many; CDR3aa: CASSKKTGTGATETQYF; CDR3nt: TGTGCCAGCAGCAAAAAAACCGGGACGGGGGCGACGGAGACCCAGTACTTC
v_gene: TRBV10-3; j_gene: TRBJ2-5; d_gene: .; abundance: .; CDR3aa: CAISGTRQETQYF; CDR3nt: TGTGCCATCAGTGGGACACGACAAGAGACCCAGTACTTC
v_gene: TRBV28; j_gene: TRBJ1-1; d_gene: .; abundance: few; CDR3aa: CASRTGGTNTEAFF; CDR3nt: TGTGCCAGCAGGACGGGGGGCACGAACACTGAAGCTTTCTTT
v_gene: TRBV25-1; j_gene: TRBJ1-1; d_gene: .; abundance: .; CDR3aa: CDSTDYTTNTEAFF; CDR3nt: TGTGACAGCACAGACTACACGACGAACACTGAAGCTTTCTTT
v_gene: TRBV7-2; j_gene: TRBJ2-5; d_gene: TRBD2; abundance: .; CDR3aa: CASSFSSGGPETQYF; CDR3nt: TGTGCCAGCAGCTTCTCTAGCGGGGGTCCGGAGACCCAGTACTTC
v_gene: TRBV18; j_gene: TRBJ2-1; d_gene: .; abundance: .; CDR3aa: CASSPGDGGAYNEQFF; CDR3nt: TGTGCCAGCTCACCAGGGGACGGCGGAGCATACAATGAGCAGTTCTTC
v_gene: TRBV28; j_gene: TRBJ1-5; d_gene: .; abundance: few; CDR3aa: CASSLPRWGNQPQHF; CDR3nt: TGTGCCAGCAGCCTCCCCCGTTGGGGCAATCAGCCCCAGCATTTT
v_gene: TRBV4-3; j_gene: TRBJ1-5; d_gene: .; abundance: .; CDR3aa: CASSQDVGQPQHF; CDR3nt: TGCGCCAGCAGCCAAGATGTAGGCCAGCCCCAGCATTTT
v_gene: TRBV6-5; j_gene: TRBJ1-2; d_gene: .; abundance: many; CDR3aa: CASSYSGDPYGYTF; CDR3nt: TGTGCCAGCAGTTACTCGGGGGACCCCTATGGCTACACCTTC
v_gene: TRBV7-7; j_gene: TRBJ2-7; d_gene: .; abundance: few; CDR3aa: CASSPDGRFYEQYF; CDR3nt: TGTGCCAGCAGCCCGGACGGAAGGTTTTACGAGCAGTACTTC
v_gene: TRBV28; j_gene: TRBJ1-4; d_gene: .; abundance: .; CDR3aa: CASSEPRGPNEKLFF; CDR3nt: TGTGCCAGCAGTGAGCCCAGGGGCCCGAATGAAAAACTGTTTTTT
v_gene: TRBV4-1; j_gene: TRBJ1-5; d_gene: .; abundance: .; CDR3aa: CASSQGAGPRPQHF; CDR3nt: TGCGCCAGCAGCCAAGGGGCAGGGCCTCGGCCCCAGCATTTT
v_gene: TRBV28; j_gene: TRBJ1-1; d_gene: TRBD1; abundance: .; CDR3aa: CASGGQVNTEAFF; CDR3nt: TGTGCCAGCGGGGGACAGGTGAACACTGAAGCTTTCTTT
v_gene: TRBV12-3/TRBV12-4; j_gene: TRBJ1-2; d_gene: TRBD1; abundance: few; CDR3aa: CASSLDRASQGLGYTF; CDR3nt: TGTGCCAGCAGTTTGGACAGGGCGTCTCAGGGACTGGGCTACACCTTC
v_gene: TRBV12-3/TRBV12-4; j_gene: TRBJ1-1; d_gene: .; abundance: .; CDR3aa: CASIVGGTEAFF; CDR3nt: TGTGCCAGCATCGTGGGTGGGACTGAAGCTTTCTTT
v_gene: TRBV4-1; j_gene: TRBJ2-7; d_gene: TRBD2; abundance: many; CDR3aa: CASSPTSGGASYEQYF; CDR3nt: TGCGCCAGCAGCCCGACTAGCGGGGGGGCCTCATACGAGCAGTACTTC
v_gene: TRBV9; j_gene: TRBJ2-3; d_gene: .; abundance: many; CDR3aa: CASSDGPLSRDTQYF; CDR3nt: TGTGCCAGCAGCGATGGGCCCCTTAGCAGGGATACGCAGTATTTT
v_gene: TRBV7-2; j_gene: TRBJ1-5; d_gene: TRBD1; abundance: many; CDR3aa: CASSIQGDQPQHF; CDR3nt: TGTGCCAGCAGCATTCAGGGGGATCAGCCCCAGCATTTT
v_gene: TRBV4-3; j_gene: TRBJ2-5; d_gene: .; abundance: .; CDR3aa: CASSQDPLAPETQYF; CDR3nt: TGCGCCAGCAGCCAAGATCCCCTAGCGCCGGAGACCCAGTACTTC
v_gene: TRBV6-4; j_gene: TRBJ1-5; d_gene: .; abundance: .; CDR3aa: CASRSTGTTWQPQHF; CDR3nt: TGTGCCAGCAGATCCACAGGGACAACCTGGCAGCCCCAGCATTTT
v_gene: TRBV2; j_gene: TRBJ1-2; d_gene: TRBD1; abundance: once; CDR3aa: CASRLTGQAAYGYTF; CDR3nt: TGTGCCAGCAGATTGACCGGACAGGCTGCTTATGGCTACACCTTC
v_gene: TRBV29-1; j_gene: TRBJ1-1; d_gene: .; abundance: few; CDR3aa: CSVGPRREAFF; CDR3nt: TGCAGCGTTGGGCCTAGACGTGAAGCTTTCTTT
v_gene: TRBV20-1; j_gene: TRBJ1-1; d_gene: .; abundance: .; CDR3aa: CSARDRARGNTEAFF; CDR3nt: TGCAGTGCTAGAGATCGGGCCAGGGGGAACACTGAAGCTTTCTTT
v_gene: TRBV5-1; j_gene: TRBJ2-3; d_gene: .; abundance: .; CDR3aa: CASSSSDGADTQYF; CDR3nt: TGCGCCAGCAGCTCCTCGGACGGGGCAGATACGCAGTATTTT
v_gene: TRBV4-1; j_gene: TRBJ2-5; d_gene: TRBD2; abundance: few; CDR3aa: CASSQDRRGGRRETQYF; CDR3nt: TGCGCCAGCAGCCAAGATCGTCGGGGGGGAAGAAGGGAGACCCAGTACTTC
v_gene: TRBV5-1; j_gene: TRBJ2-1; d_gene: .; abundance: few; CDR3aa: CASSPVGNEQFF; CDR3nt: TGCGCCAGCAGCCCCGTAGGGAATGAGCAGTTCTTC
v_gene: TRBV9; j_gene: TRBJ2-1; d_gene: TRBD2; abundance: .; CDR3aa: CASSFSGGVTYNEQFF; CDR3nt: TGTGCCAGCAGCTTTAGCGGGGGTGTCACCTACAATGAGCAGTTCTTC
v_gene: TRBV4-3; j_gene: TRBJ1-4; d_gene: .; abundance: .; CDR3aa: CASSQARGGYEKLFF; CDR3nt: TGCGCCAGCAGCCAAGCTAGGGGGGGATATGAAAAACTGTTTTTT
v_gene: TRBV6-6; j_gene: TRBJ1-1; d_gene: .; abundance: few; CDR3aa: CASSYLYRAPGTEAFF; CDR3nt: TGTGCCAGCAGTTACCTATACAGGGCCCCGGGGACTGAAGCTTTCTTT